These T cell receptor beta chains were read from a single sample in a study of follicular helper T cells after annual influenza vaccination. This table comes from immunoSEQ multiplex PCR, and its TCRdb copy is limited to in-frame clones, with some not included. The sample contains roughly 7,100 clones, 80% of which appear only once. Sequenced material: CXCR5- memory CD4+ T cells sorted from blood, taken 7 days after influenza vaccination. The receptors were sampled from an adult who received the influenza vaccine. CDR3s leave out the opening cysteine and the closing phenylalanine or tryptophan. Clone sizes are given selectively: once, few, many, or a class where the clone is expanded.

NA,TRBJ1-2,TRBV4-3,ASSQDLDYGYT
NA,TRBJ1-1,TRBV5-6,ASSPTPKGNTEAF
NA,TRBJ1-2,TRBV6-5,ASSQNRVVPWGYT
NA,TRBJ2-3,TRBV4-3,ASSQRAGYSTDTQY
NA,TRBJ1-2,TRBV7-9,ASSPQTGTPDGYT
NA,TRBJ2-2,TRBV11-2,ASSLRGGPATGELF
NA,TRBJ2-1,TRBV11-2,ASSLVRGQINEQF
NA,TRBJ1-5,TRBV28,ASRRQEYSNQPQH
NA,TRBJ1-2,TRBV7-2,ASSPTGTVYGYT
NA,TRBJ1-5,TRBV21-1,ASSKSLSPSNQPQH
NA,TRBJ2-1,TRBV7-9,ASLPAGRYNEQF
NA,TRBJ1-5,TRBV6-6,ASIRDPGGQPQH
once,TRBJ2-1,TRBV5-4,ASSPDAASGHNEQF
NA,TRBJ1-4,TRBV6-1,ASSEGGPGQGEKLF